One and the same sample provided the 16 T cell receptor beta chains below, sequenced in a study of T cell responses to AZD1222 COVID-19 vaccine. Clones were sequenced by immunoSEQ multiplex PCR, and TCRdb holds only the in-frame ones, with some missing. This sample has fewer than 200,000 clones, with around nine tenths found just once. The source material was peripheral blood, sampled 28 days after the second AZD1222 dose. The receptor set was obtained from an adult who received the AZD1222 COVID-19 vaccine.

The chain employs TRBV10-2 and TRBJ2-2, with TRBD2 matching over 10 bases. Trimming cost V 4 bases and J 1 base; bases outside gene matches: 0. The CDR3 length is 15 residues. The germline gives CDR1 WSHSY, CDR2 SAAADI. CDR3 nucleotide sequence: TGCGCCAGCAGTGGGACTAGCGGGAACACCGGGGAGCTGTTTTTT. Amino acid sequence: CASSGTSGNTGELFF.

The CDR3 sequence: CASSTRGGLAGGKYEQYF. CDR3 DNA sequence: TGTGCCAGCAGCACTAGGGGTGGGCTAGCGGGAGGGAAATACGAGCAGTACTTC. The chain uses TRBV11-2 and TRBJ2-7; 12 bases line up with TRBD2. The CDR3 runs 18 residues. V shed 5 bases, J shed 4 bases, and the junction held 15 bases outside the gene matches. CDR1 is SGHAT, CDR2 FQNNGV, per germline. Using reference TRBV11-2 and TRBJ2-7 for the parts outside the CDR3, the full variable domain is EAGVAQSPRYKIIEKRQSVAFWCNPISGHATLYWYQQILGQGPKLLIQFQNNGVVDDSQLPKDRFSAERLKGVDSTLKIQPAKLEDSAVYLCASSTRGGLAGGKYEQYFGPGTRLTVT.

This sequence joins TRBV28 and TRBJ1-5; D call uncertain. This CDR3 is 13 amino acids long. Trimming removed 6 bases from V and 7 bases from J, with 13 bases in between. In germline, CDR1 is MDHEN, CDR2 SYDVKM. The CDR3 DNA is TGTGCCAGCAGGCCCACCCGACGGCAGCCCCAGCATTTT. This codes for CASRPTRRQPQHF.

In DNA, the CDR3 is TGCGCCAGCAGCCAAGATGGGACTAGCGGGAGTCTCAGGCAGTACTTC. As protein: CASSQDGTSGSLRQYF. The J gene is TRBJ2-7, the V gene TRBV4-1, with 14 nucleotides matching TRBD2. This CDR3 spans 16 amino acids. V shed 0 bases and J 9 bases; nucleotides not matched to a gene: 7. Germline lookup yields CDR1 MGHRA and CDR2 YSYEKL.

This clone was recorded only once. Written as DNA, the CDR3 is TGCGCCAGCAGCCCCCAACAGGGGCTCTCTGGAAACACCATATATTTT. Translation: CASSPQQGLSGNTIYF. The V call is TRBV5-1, the J call TRBJ1-3, with 7 bases fitting TRBD1. CDR3 length equals 16 residues. The J segment lost 0 bases and the V segment lost 4 bases, leaving 7 bases of the junction unmatched. From germline, CDR1 is SGHRS and CDR2 YFSETQ.

In the case of this clone: The germline gene is not matched at one end of the junction; a read error may be the cause. The genes are TRBV7-9 and TRBJ2-3, with 7 bases lining up with TRBD2. Germline loops: CDR1 SEHNR, CDR2 FQNEAQ (reference sequence). CDR3 length: 11 amino acids. The CDR3 protein is CASGGTDTQYF. CDR3 coding DNA: TGCGCGAGCGGGGGCACAGATACGCAGTATTTT.

V gene TRBV24-1 combines with J gene TRBJ2-6; 8 bases match TRBD1. Trimming at V came to 3 bases and at J to 2 bases, leaving 2 bases not matched to a gene. The CDR3 has 16 residues. Germline loops: CDR1 KGHDR, CDR2 SFDVKD. CDR3 in amino acids: CATSDPGGAGANVLTF. The CDR3 nucleotides read TGTGCCACCAGTGATCCAGGGGGCGCTGGGGCCAACGTCCTGACTTTC.

The J gene is TRBJ2-2, the V gene TRBV11-2; TRBD2 matches 11 bases. Germline CDR1 reads SGHAT; CDR2 reads FQNNGV. V shed 2 bases, J shed 4 bases, and the junction held 3 bases outside the gene matches. The CDR3 is 16 amino acids. CDR3 sequence (DNA): TGTGCCAGCAGCTTACGGCTAGCGGGAGGCACCGGGGAGCTGTTTTTT. It translates to CASSLRLAGGTGELFF. The full variable domain, rest sourced from reference TRBV11-2 and TRBJ2-2, is EAGVAQSPRYKIIEKRQSVAFWCNPISGHATLYWYQQILGQGPKLLIQFQNNGVVDDSQLPKDRFSAERLKGVDSTLKIQPAKLEDSAVYLCASSLRLAGGTGELFFGEGSRLTVL.

The V and J genes are TRBV7-9 and TRBJ2-1, with D perhaps TRBD1 or TRBD2 (5 bases each). CDR3 length: 13 amino acids. Trimming took 2 bases from V and 7 from J, leaving 9 bases between them. Germline V gives CDR1 SEHNR, CDR2 FQNEAQ (reference sequence). CDR3 coding DNA: TGTGCCAGCAGCTTATATGGGGGTAATGAGCAGTTCTTC. Translation: CASSLYGGNEQFF.

Here the CDR3 reads CASTHPRGTQYF. The CDR3 DNA reads TGTGCCAGCACCCACCCCCGGGGGACGCAGTATTTT. The genes are TRBV6-5 and TRBJ2-3; possibly TRBD2 for D (6 bases). Germline V gene sequence: CDR1 MNHEY, CDR2 SVGAGI. The CDR3 contains 12 residues. V was shortened by 7 bases and J by 9 bases, with 14 bases between the two germline ends.

This chain uses TRBV4-2 with TRBJ2-3; D not certain. From germline, CDR1 is LGHNA and CDR2 YNFKEQ. The V end lost 8 bases, the J end lost 3 bases, and 15 bases lay between the germline ends. The CDR3 has 14 amino acids. CDR3 coding DNA: TGTGCCAGCGCCCCCTCTCGGAGTACAGATACGCAGTATTTT. It translates to CASAPSRSTDTQYF.

The chain employs TRBV7-9 and TRBJ2-5; 9 bases match TRBD2. The CDR3 loop spans 16 amino acids. The germline V gene encodes CDR1 SEHNR and CDR2 FQNEAQ (reference sequence). The CDR3 nucleotides are TGTGTCGCAGCAGCGAGAACTAGCGGGTGGGCGGAGACCCAGTACTTC. Translating it yields CVAAARTSGWAETQYF.

This chain links TRBV19 with TRBJ2-3; the D is unclear. Per the germline V gene, CDR1 is LNHDA and CDR2 is SQIVND (reference sequence). V was cut by 4 bases and J by 4 bases, with 9 bases left in between. This CDR3 is 13 amino acids long. The CDR3 sequence: CASSKQEADTQYF. The CDR3 DNA sequence: TGTGCCAGTAGTAAGCAAGAGGCAGATACGCAGTATTTT.

The chain uses TRBV21-1 and TRBJ2-7. TRBV21-1 counts as a pseudogene. The CDR3 runs 14 residues. CDR3 nucleotide sequence: TGTGCCAGCAGCGAACCACCTTTTGCCTACGAGCAGTACTTC. Its protein is CASSEPPFAYEQYF.

This chain links TRBV10-3 with TRBJ2-3; D may be TRBD1 (7 bases). The germline V gene encodes CDR1 ENHRY and CDR2 SYGVKD. Between the trimmed V and J ends, which lost 5 bases and 1 base, there was a span of 19 bases. This CDR3 is built from 17 residues. CDR3: CAISQTQGGSGTDTQYF. In nucleotides, the CDR3 is TGTGCCATCAGTCAAACTCAGGGGGGTTCAGGCACAGATACGCAGTATTTT.

This clone showed up just once. The J gene is TRBJ2-7, the V gene TRBV7-9; 9 nucleotides agree with TRBD1. Germline V CDR1 and CDR2: SEHNR, FQNEAQ (reference sequence). This CDR3 has 14 residues. V was clipped by 4 bases and J by 3 bases; unmatched bases: 4. This CDR3 is CASSSQGAVYEQYF. The CDR3 DNA reads as TGTGCCAGCAGCTCACAGGGGGCCGTCTACGAGCAGTACTTC. The full variable domain, its missing parts supplied by reference TRBV7-9 and TRBJ2-7, is DTGVSQNPRHKITKRGQNVTFRCDPISEHNRLYWYRQTLGQGPEFLTYFQNEAQLEKSRLLSDRFSAERPKGSFSTLEIQRTEQGDSAMYLCASSSQGAVYEQYFGPGTRLTVT.